This T cell receptor beta chain emerged from a study of control samples from healthy donors and cancer patients. Sequencing was performed with immunoSEQ multiplex PCR; in TCRdb, only in-frame clones are kept and a portion is missing. The sample yields about 150,000 clones, just over 85% seen once. CDR1 and CDR2 (germline): MNHEY, SVGAGI. V was pared by 11 bases and J by 2 bases, with 12 bases between. CDR3 length: 12 residues. The sequence was collected from a man aged 18-30 years in good health. Material for sequencing was blood. The J gene is TRBJ1-1, the V gene TRBV6-5, with D tentatively TRBD1 (5 bases). This chain's CDR3 is CASGTGNTEAFF. CDR3 DNA sequence: TGTGCCTCCGGCACAGGCAACACTGAAGCTTTCTTT.